This T cell receptor (beta chain) was identified during a study of CD8 T cells in ankylosing spondylitis. The ends were cut back, 1 base at V and 1 base at J, with 10 bases in the middle. This CDR3 is built from 15 residues. Via MiXCR, TCRdb re-called the 5' RACE reads, giving one row per CDR3 protein. This sample has some 270,000 distinct CDR3 sequences; 15% to 20% occur once, and the top ten carry more than 25%. Turning to this clonotype: The antigen remains undetermined.

Study-level results: Matched ankylosing spondylitis synovial fluid reportedly showed significant enrichment of disease-linked clones. Disease-linked clones, CD8+, were relatively rare in peripheral blood. About 8 highly homologous variants made up a TCR beta motif, and this motif appeared characteristic of ankylosing spondylitis blood.

The chain combines TRBV12-3 or TRBV12-4 with TRBJ1-1, with a tentative D call TRBD1 (5 bases). Sequencing was performed on blood, either unsorted or a sorted T cell fraction (not recorded which). This TCR was sampled from a male donor with ankylosing spondylitis or in good health (not recorded which). CDR3 DNA: TGTGCCAGCAGTTTAGGGACGACAGCGAACACTGAAGCTTTCTTT. This translates into CASSLGTTANTEAFF.